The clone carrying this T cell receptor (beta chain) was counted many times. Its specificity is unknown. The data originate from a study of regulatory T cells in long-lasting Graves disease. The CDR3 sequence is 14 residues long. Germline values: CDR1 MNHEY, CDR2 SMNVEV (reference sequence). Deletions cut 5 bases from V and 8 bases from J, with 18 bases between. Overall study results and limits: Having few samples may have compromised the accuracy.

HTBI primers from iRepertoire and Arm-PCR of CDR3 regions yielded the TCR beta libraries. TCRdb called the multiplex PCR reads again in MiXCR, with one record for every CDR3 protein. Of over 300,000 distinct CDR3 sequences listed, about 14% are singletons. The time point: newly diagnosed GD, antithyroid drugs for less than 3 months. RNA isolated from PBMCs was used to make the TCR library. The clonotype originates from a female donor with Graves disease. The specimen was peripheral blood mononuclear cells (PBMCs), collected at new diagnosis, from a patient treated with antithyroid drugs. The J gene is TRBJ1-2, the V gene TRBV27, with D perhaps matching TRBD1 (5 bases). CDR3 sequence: CASSRGPEAGGYTF. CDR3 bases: TGTGCCAGCAGTAGGGGTCCGGAGGCTGGGGGCTACACCTTC.